This TCR beta chain is drawn from a study of blood T cell repertoires in COVID-19 (dated by TCRdb to 2020 to 2021). General notes on the study: The collaborator samples originated in the United States, Italy and Spain and spanned the acute and convalescent phases of COVID-19. The samples were drawn from the first 160 participants of the ongoing ImmuneRACE study and from 950 to 1,500 subjects provided by 6 global collaborators. Subjects who had been exposed to COVID-19, were actively infected with it, or had recovered from it provided the deeply sampled blood TCRbeta repertoires that made up the dataset. The material from the prospective study consisted of cDNA or gDNA derived from T cells, B-cell-depleted T cells, or PBMCs. A de-identified subject ID, COVID-19 status, age in years and sex were almost always included in the sample metadata. The repertoires were made available in a free public database intended to serve as a resource for research on the immune response to SARS-CoV-2. Where HLA class I and class II types were available, the types were taken from metadata supplied by the sample provider, not from assay-based typing. The full study reports these points: The quantity of clinical and demographic metadata differed by source and by participant and was supplied without curation.

About this clone itself: This clone's antigen is unknown. Base qualities are not recorded, but no much larger clone differs from it by a single base.

V loses 4 bases at its end and J loses 4 bases; junction bases beyond the gene matches: 3. CDR1 and CDR2 are read off the germline V gene as SGHTS and YDEGEE. Reading from cysteine to phenylalanine, the CDR3 counts 15 amino acids. The kept DNA is CDR3 alone, 45 bases in frame from the first base. Participants in the prospective study were aged roughly 18 to 89 years, lived in 20 to 30 United States geographic areas, and enrolled through a virtual design. To assign participants to cohorts, the prospective study relied on clinical history that participants themselves reported in a screening survey and a study questionnaire. ImmuneRACE Cohort 3 recovered participants were defined by two consecutive negative NP/OP PCR tests, healthcare professional clearance, or symptom resolution. In the prospective study, mobile phlebotomists collected whole blood, serum and a nasopharyngeal or oropharyngeal swab from each participant. Additional blood draws and questionnaires over a roughly two-month period could optionally be provided by prospective study participants. Blood samples from the prospective study were shipped frozen or at room temperature prior to DNA extraction.

The immunoSEQ Assay, a bias-controlled multiplex PCR, was used to amplify TCRbeta CDR3 regions from genomic DNA. Concerning the study's data processing: Nucleated cell counts per sample were estimated from amplification of reference gene primers within the assay. To quantify the absolute abundance of each unique TCRbeta CDR3 rearrangement, sequence reads were collapsed and filtered. Productive Simpson clonality was computed per sample as the square root of Simpson's diversity index over productive rearrangements. Held by TCRdb, this immuneACCESS table contains in-frame sequences only and omits some clones. Under half of the omission traces to an unresolved V gene where checked; the cause of the rest is unknown. The V and J calls and clone size are taken from that table; D and trimming were inferred from the DNA. The sample table shows approximately 100,000 clones, and around 85% are seen once. Of the sample, approximately 2.6% is held by the ten largest clones.

This receptor chain uses TRBV5-8 and TRBJ2-1; 12 nucleotides in the junction match TRBD2. The specimen sequenced was PBMCs or T cells enriched from blood (not recorded which). This sequence was found in a woman between 45 and 60 years old who had recovered from COVID-19. The CDR3 has the sequence CASSSTSGRYNEQFF. The DNA sequence follows: TGTGCCAGCAGCAGTACTAGCGGGAGGTACAATGAGCAGTTCTTC. The full variable domain, completed from the reference TRBV5-8 and TRBJ2-1 proteins outside the CDR3, reads EAGVTQSPTHLIKTRGQQATLRCSPISGHTSVYWYQQALGLGLQFLLWYDEGEERNRGNFPPRFSGRQFPNYSSELNVNALELEDSALYLCASSSTSGRYNEQFFGPGTRLTVL.